The source of this T cell receptor beta chain is a study of blood T cell repertoires in COVID-19. Background on the study: The analysed material was cDNA or gDNA that came from T cells, B-cell-depleted T cells, or PBMCs.

In the authors' methods: Reference gene primers were amplified, and this amplification served to estimate nucleated cell counts. Libraries were prepared by immunoSEQ multiplex PCR; TCRdb keeps only in-frame clonotypes and omits some of them. Clone size and V and J calls were adopted from that table, with D and trimming inferred from the DNA. Here the sample spans 100,000 to 120,000 clones, about nine tenths being singletons. The ends were cut back, 4 bases at V and 1 base at J, with 11 bases in the middle. The CDR3 is 14 residues long. Germline lookup yields CDR1 SGHRS and CDR2 YFSETQ. The receptor was derived from a woman in her forties or fifties with acute or convalescent COVID-19. Sequenced material: peripheral blood. The J gene is TRBJ1-1, the V gene TRBV5-1; a weak D match, TRBD1 (5 bases). CDR3 in amino acids: CASSRRGRNTEAFF. CDR3 DNA: TGCGCCAGCAGCCGAAGGGGTCGGAACACTGAAGCTTTCTTT.